This T cell receptor (beta chain) was sequenced in a study of T cell responses to AZD1222 COVID-19 vaccine. Whole-study findings and limits: The donors showed a predominance of white British ancestry and of females, with possible underestimation of clonal diversity. All repertoire sampling was performed exclusively after the peak T cell response. Reports say nearly half of spike-specific TCRs go after unmutated variant regions. Increased Spike-specific TCR breadth and depth were observed after two AZD1222 doses.

Concerning this clone: What it binds is unknown.

Here immunoSEQ multiplex PCR was the method, and the copy in TCRdb shows in-frame clones only, minus some. Of around 120,000 clones listed, approximately 90% are singletons. CDR1 and CDR2 from the germline V gene are LNHNV and YYDKDF (reference sequence). The CDR3 runs to 18 residues. The junction had 9 bases not matched to a gene; V was cut back by 1 base and J by 1 base. Source: peripheral blood, taken on day 0 of AZD1222 vaccination. This clonotype was obtained from an adult in good health. The V gene is TRBV15, the J gene TRBJ2-5, with 10 bases aligning to TRBD2. The CDR3 loop is CATSRGGTSDKSQETQYF. CDR3 DNA: TGTGCCACCAGCAGAGGTGGGACTAGCGATAAAAGCCAAGAGACCCAGTACTTC.